These 12 T cell receptor beta chains share one sample of origin, sequenced in a study of long-term antiretroviral therapy in people with HIV. The assay, immunoSEQ v3.0, was run at survey level. Using immunoSEQ multiplex PCR, the repertoire was profiled, and TCRdb retains in-frame clones only, with some absent. The table includes approximately 17,000 clones, 65% to 85% detected once. Sequenced here: unsorted PBMCs, sampled about 2.6 years before starting antiretroviral therapy. The origin of the receptors is a woman in her fifties or sixties with HIV.

This rearrangement joins TRBV4-1 to TRBJ2-7; D is perhaps TRBD1 (6 bases). V lost 9 bases and J lost 7, with 19 bases in between. There are 13 residues in the CDR3. From germline, CDR1 is MGHRA and CDR2 YSYEKL. This chain's CDR3 is CASRDTGVNEQYF. The CDR3 DNA sequence: TGCGCCAGTCGGGACACCGGAGTCAATGAGCAGTACTTC.

This sequence joins TRBV5-3 and TRBJ1-5; a possible D gene is TRBD1 (6 bases). TRBV5-3 is sorted into the ORF group, with uncertain function. V lost 4 bases and J lost 7, with 12 bases in between. This CDR3 is built from 13 residues. In nucleotides, the CDR3 is TGTGCCAGAAGCCTGGGGGGCCAGCAGCCCCAGCATTTT. It is translated as CARSLGGQQPQHF.

By frequency in the sample, this clone is medium-sized (0.01 to 0.1%). The chain couples TRBV6-5 to TRBJ1-1; TRBD1 is a possible D gene (6 bases). The CDR3 has 13 residues. Germline CDR1 MNHEY, CDR2 SVGAGI. V shed 7 bases and J shed 4 bases, with 13 bases lying between them. The CDR3 loop is CASNKQGSTEAFF. The CDR3 DNA sequence: TGTGCCAGCAACAAACAGGGAAGCACTGAAGCTTTCTTT.

This clone was found a few times. V gene TRBV30 combines with J gene TRBJ1-6, with TRBD1 matching over 7 bases. The V segment lost 2 bases and the J segment 6 bases; nucleotides outside the gene matches: 4. CDR3 length: 14 amino acids. Germline V gene sequence: CDR1 GTSNPN, CDR2 SVGIG (reference sequence). The CDR3, as DNA: TGTGCCTGGAGTTTGGACAGGTTTAATTCACCCCTCCACTTT. Its translation: CAWSLDRFNSPLHF.

The gene calls are TRBV6-5 and TRBJ1-2; TRBD1 might be the D (5 bases). CDR3 length: 14 amino acids. Germline values: CDR1 MNHEY, CDR2 SVGAGI. The V end lost 0 bases, the J end lost 10 bases, and 15 bases lay between the germline ends. The chain's CDR3 is CASSYSSGTGNYTF. The CDR3 DNA is TGTGCCAGCAGTTACTCGAGCGGGACGGGGAACTACACCTTC.

The rearrangement links TRBV7-8 to TRBJ2-1, with no clear D. The CDR3 spans 14 residues. Germline V gene lookup returns CDR1 SGHVS and CDR2 FQNEAQ. V dropped 2 bases and J dropped 4 bases, with 9 bases sitting between them. The CDR3 DNA reads as TGTGCCAGCAGCTTACTTTCCGCTTACAATGAGCAGTTCTTC. As protein: CASSLLSAYNEQFF.

The gene calls are TRBV5-1 and TRBJ2-1; D gene ambiguous. Trimming cost V 0 bases and J 2 bases, with 9 bases left between them. CDR1 SGHRS and CDR2 YFSETQ come from the germline V gene. There are 15 residues in the CDR3. The CDR3 region has the DNA TGCGCCAGCAGCTTGGCTCAGGCGGCCTACAATGAGCAGTTCTTC. Residues: CASSLAQAAYNEQFF.

The chain uses TRBV6-1 and TRBJ1-1, with 7 bases fitting TRBD1. The CDR3 spans 15 residues. With V trimmed by 6 bases and J by 7 bases, 14 bases remained unmatched. Germline lookup yields CDR1 MNHNS and CDR2 SASEGT. CDR3 amino acids: CASRLSGQRPIEAFF. The CDR3 DNA follows: TGTGCCAGCAGACTATCGGGACAGCGCCCTATTGAAGCTTTCTTT.

The chain is built from TRBV7-3 and TRBJ2-1, with D possibly TRBD1 on 6 matching bases. V dropped 6 bases and J dropped 9 bases, with 12 bases sitting between them. Germline CDR1 SGHTA, CDR2 FQGTGA. This CDR3 has 12 amino acids. The DNA of the CDR3 is TGTGCCAGCAGTTCCCTAGGGGGTGAGCAGTTCTTC. Translation gives CASSSLGGEQFF.

The J gene is TRBJ1-2, the V gene TRBV5-4; D call uncertain. The CDR3 has 15 residues. V was cut by 3 bases and J by 0 bases, with 12 bases left in between. Germline-derived CDR1 and CDR2 are SGHNT and YYREEE (reference sequence). The chain's CDR3 is CASSSTPRPNYGYTF. The CDR3 DNA follows: TGTGCCAGCAGCTCGACTCCCAGACCTAACTATGGCTACACCTTC.

V is TRBV30 and J is TRBJ2-3; 9 nucleotides line up with TRBD2. CDR1 GTSNPN and CDR2 SVGIG come from the germline V gene (reference sequence). Germline trimming cut 2 bases from V and 7 bases from J; bases unmatched to any gene: 13. The CDR3 extends over 16 amino acids. CDR3 protein: CAWSMRGGRLWHTQYF. Here the CDR3 DNA reads TGTGCCTGGAGTATGCGGGGGGGACGGCTCTGGCATACGCAGTATTTT.

This clone was observed a handful of times. The V and J genes are TRBV21-1 and TRBJ2-7. TRBV21-1 is a known pseudogene. CDR3 size: 14 residues. The CDR3 region has the DNA TGTGCCAGCAGCAAAAGGGGAGCTAGCTACGAGCAGTACGTC. Translation: CASSKRGASYEQYV.